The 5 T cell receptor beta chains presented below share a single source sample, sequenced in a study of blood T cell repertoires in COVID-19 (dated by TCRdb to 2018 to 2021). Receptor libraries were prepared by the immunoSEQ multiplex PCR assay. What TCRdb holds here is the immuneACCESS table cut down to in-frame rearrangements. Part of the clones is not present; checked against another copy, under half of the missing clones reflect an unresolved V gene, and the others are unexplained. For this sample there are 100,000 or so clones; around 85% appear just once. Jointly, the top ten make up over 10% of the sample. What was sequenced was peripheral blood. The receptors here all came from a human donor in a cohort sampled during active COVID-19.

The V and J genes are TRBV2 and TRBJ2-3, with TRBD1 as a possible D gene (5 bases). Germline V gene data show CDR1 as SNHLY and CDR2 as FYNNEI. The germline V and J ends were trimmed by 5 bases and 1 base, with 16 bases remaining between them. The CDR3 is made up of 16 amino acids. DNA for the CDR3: TGTGCCAGCAGTCGTTCCAGGGTAGGGGGCACAGATACGCAGTATTTT. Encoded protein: CASSRSRVGGTDTQYF.

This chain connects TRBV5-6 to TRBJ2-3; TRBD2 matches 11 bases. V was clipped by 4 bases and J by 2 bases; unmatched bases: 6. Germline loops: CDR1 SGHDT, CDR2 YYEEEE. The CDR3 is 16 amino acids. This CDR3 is CASSLRLAGYTDTQYF. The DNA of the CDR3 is TGTGCCAGCAGCCTCCGACTAGCGGGGTACACAGATACGCAGTATTTT.

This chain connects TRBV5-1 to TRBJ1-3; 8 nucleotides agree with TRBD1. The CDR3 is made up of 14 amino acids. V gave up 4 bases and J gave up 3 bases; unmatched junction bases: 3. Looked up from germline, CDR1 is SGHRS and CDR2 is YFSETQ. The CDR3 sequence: CASSQGAIGNTIYF. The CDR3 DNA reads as TGCGCCAGCAGCCAGGGGGCTATTGGAAACACCATATATTTT.

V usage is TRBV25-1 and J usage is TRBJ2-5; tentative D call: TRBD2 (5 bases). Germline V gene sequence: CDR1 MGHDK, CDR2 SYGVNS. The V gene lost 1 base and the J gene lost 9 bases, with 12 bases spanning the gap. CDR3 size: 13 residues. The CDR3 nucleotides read TGTGCCAGCAGTGAATTTCCTTCGGGGTCCCAGTACTTC. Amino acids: CASSEFPSGSQYF.

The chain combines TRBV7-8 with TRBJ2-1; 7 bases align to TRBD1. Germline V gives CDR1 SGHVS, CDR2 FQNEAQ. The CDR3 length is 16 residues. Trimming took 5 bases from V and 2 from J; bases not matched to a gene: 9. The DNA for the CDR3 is TGTGCCAGCAGCCCCTGGACAGGTAGTGCCTACAATGAGCAGTTCTTC. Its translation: CASSPWTGSAYNEQFF. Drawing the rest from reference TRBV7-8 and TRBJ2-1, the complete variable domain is GAGVSQSPRYKVAKRGQDVALRCDPISGHVSLFWYQQALGQGPEFLTYFQNEAQLDKSGLPSDRFFAERPEGSVSTLKIQRTQQEDSAVYLCASSPWTGSAYNEQFFGPGTRLTVL.